These 17 T cell receptor beta chains were sequenced from one sample in a study of cytotoxic CD8 clonotypes in ibrutinib-treated CLL. Assay: immunoSEQ multiplex PCR; the TCRdb copy retains only in-frame clones and omits some. The table shows 130,000 or so clones, with 70% to 90% occurring only once. Specimen: PBMCs, collected after 24 months of ibrutinib treatment. The source is a human donor with chronic lymphocytic leukemia.

The chain combines TRBV6-5 with TRBJ2-7; TRBD2 is a possible D gene (5 bases). Germline loops: CDR1 MNHEY, CDR2 SVGAGI. The V end was cut by 7 bases, the J end by 4 bases, with 14 bases between. The CDR3 length is 13 residues. DNA of the CDR3: TGTGCCAGCACGGGGTATGAGAGGTACGAGCAGTACTTC. Translation gives CASTGYERYEQYF.

This clone was seen a handful of times. J is TRBJ2-1 and V is TRBV6-6; TRBD1 aligns across 8 bases. V shed 6 bases, J shed 5 bases, and the junction held 9 bases outside the gene matches. The CDR3 is made up of 15 amino acids. The germline V gene encodes CDR1 MNHNY and CDR2 SVGAGI (reference sequence). CDR3 protein: CASRLDRAQNNEQFF. The CDR3, as DNA: TGTGCCAGCAGATTGGACAGGGCCCAAAACAATGAGCAGTTCTTC.

CDR3 loop: CASGRTDTQYF. CDR3 bases: TGTGCCAGCGGGAGAACAGATACGCAGTATTTT. The chain recombines TRBV11-2 with TRBJ2-3, with D tentatively TRBD2 (5 bases). This CDR3 comprises 11 residues. Trimming removed 8 bases at V and 3 bases at J, with 6 bases between. Germline CDR1 is SGHAT and CDR2 is FQNNGV.

This chain connects TRBV29-1 to TRBJ1-5; D might be TRBD1 (5 bases). Germline values: CDR1 SQVTM, CDR2 ANQGSEA. The CDR3 is made up of 13 amino acids. V lost 6 bases to trimming and J lost 5 bases, with 14 bases between them. The CDR3 loop reads CSVSGGGDQPQHF. CDR3 DNA sequence: TGCAGCGTATCCGGGGGGGGTGATCAGCCCCAGCATTTT.

The chain joins TRBV6-4 to TRBJ1-2; 8 bases are a match to TRBD1. This CDR3 is 18 amino acids long. With 0 bases clipped from V and 7 bases from J, the junction kept 16 bases outside the gene matches. Germline V gene sequence: CDR1 MRHNA, CDR2 SNTAGT. The CDR3 spells CASSDSGAGGLTPIGYTF. The DNA for the CDR3 is TGTGCCAGCAGTGACTCGGGGGCAGGGGGCTTGACCCCTATTGGCTACACCTTC.

The chain links TRBV2 to TRBJ2-7; D gene unclear. V was shortened by 2 bases and J by 1 base, with 6 bases between the two germline ends. Germline assignment: CDR1 SNHLY and CDR2 FYNNEI. The CDR3 consists of 13 residues. CDR3 nucleotides: TGTGCCAGCAGTGAACAGATTTCCTACGAGCAGTACTTC. Translation gives CASSEQISYEQYF.

The CDR3 spells CASRVDNYGYTF. CDR3 DNA sequence: TGTGCCAGCAGGGTAGATAACTATGGCTACACCTTC. This chain connects TRBV28 to TRBJ1-2; D uncertain. V was trimmed by 6 bases and J by 1 base, leaving 6 bases between them. The CDR3 has 12 residues. Germline CDR1 reads MDHEN; CDR2 reads SYDVKM.

The sample holds a few counts of this clone. The gene calls are TRBV5-4 and TRBJ2-3; a possible D gene is TRBD1 (5 bases). Trimming cost V 6 bases and J 4 bases, with 6 bases left between them. CDR1 and CDR2 from the germline V gene are SGHNT and YYREEE (reference sequence). The CDR3 runs to 11 residues. The CDR3 nucleotides are TGTGCCAGCACAGGGCCAGATACGCAGTATTTT. Protein product: CASTGPDTQYF.

The V gene is TRBV6-1, the J gene TRBJ2-6; D is undetermined. Germline V gene lookup returns CDR1 MNHNS and CDR2 SASEGT. This CDR3 is built from 15 residues. Trimming cost V 4 bases and J 0 bases, with 7 bases left between them. CDR3 sequence: CASSGYYSGANVLTF. As DNA, the CDR3 is TGTGCCAGCAGTGGATATTACTCTGGGGCCAACGTCCTGACTTTC.

The genes are TRBV2 and TRBJ2-3, with TRBD1 matching over 8 bases. The CDR3 is made up of 14 amino acids. CDR1 and CDR2 (germline): SNHLY, FYNNEI. J lost 4 bases, V lost 8 bases, and 8 bases had no gene match. The DNA of the CDR3 is TGTGCCAGCGACCCGGACAGGGTGGCAGATACGCAGTATTTT. Translated, it gives CASDPDRVADTQYF.

The rearrangement links TRBV7-2 to TRBJ2-1, with 10 bases lining up with TRBD2. This CDR3 is 18 amino acids long. V lost 3 bases to trimming and J lost 0 bases; unmatched junction nucleotides: 8. Germline V lookup: CDR1 SGHTA, CDR2 FQGNSA. The CDR3 is CASSFILAGVNSYNEQFF. The CDR3, as DNA: TGTGCCAGCAGCTTCATCCTAGCGGGAGTAAACTCCTACAATGAGCAGTTCTTC.

The rearrangement links TRBV9 to TRBJ2-3; 8 bases agree with TRBD2. The CDR3 consists of 17 residues. Germline CDR1 is SGDLS and CDR2 is YYNGEE. V shed 5 bases and J 3 bases; nucleotides not matched to a gene: 14. CDR3 in DNA: TGTGCCAGCAGTCCTCGGACGGGGGGGCTATCGACAGATACGCAGTATTTT. It is translated as CASSPRTGGLSTDTQYF. The whole variable domain, remainder taken from reference TRBV9 and TRBJ2-3, is DSGVTQTPKHLITATGQRVTLRCSPRSGDLSVYWYQQSLDQGLQFLIQYYNGEERAKGNILERFSAQQFPDLHSELNLSSLELGDSALYFCASSPRTGGLSTDTQYFGPGTRLTVL.

This chain connects TRBV7-3 to TRBJ1-2; no clear D gene. The CDR3 runs to 13 residues. Trimming removed 5 bases from V and 7 bases from J, with 14 bases in between. In germline, CDR1 is SGHTA, CDR2 FQGTGA. DNA for the CDR3: TGTGCCAGCAGCCCGGACCCTTATTCTGGCTACACCTTC. Its translation: CASSPDPYSGYTF. Full variable domain (rest looked up from reference TRBV7-3 and TRBJ1-2): GAGVSQTPSNKVTEKGKYVELRCDPISGHTALYWYRQSLGQGPEFLIYFQGTGAADDSGLPNDRFFAVRPEGSVSTLKIQRTERGDSAVYLCASSPDPYSGYTFGSGTRLTVV.

This CDR3 is CAWGGQGMSSYEQYF. CDR3 sequence (DNA): TGTGCCTGGGGCGGACAGGGGATGAGCTCCTACGAGCAGTACTTC. The V call is TRBV30, the J call TRBJ2-7, with 9 positions matching TRBD1. The CDR3 runs to 15 residues. V lost 5 bases and J lost 0; bases outside the gene matches: 8. Germline V gives CDR1 GTSNPN, CDR2 SVGIG (reference sequence).

This chain joins TRBV7-6 and TRBJ2-7; D unclear. The germline V gene encodes CDR1 SGHVS and CDR2 FNYEAQ. This CDR3 is 15 amino acids long. V was trimmed by 4 bases and J by 0 bases, leaving 13 bases between them. The CDR3 sequence: CASSWQAVSSYEQYF. Written as DNA, the CDR3 is TGTGCCAGCAGCTGGCAGGCGGTTAGCTCCTACGAGCAGTACTTC.

The genes are TRBV27 and TRBJ2-4; D tentatively reads TRBD1 or TRBD2 (7 bases each). The V gene lost 6 bases and the J gene lost 5 bases, with 17 bases spanning the gap. The CDR3 has 15 residues. The germline gives CDR1 MNHEY, CDR2 SMNVEV (reference sequence). The CDR3, as DNA: TGTGCCAGCAGCCTAAGGGCAGGGGGGGAAAACATTCAGTACTTC. It is translated as CASSLRAGGENIQYF.

V usage is TRBV19 and J usage is TRBJ2-6; D possibly matches TRBD1 or TRBD2 (6 bases each). The V end was cut by 5 bases, the J end by 2 bases, with 22 bases between. The CDR3 extends over 19 amino acids. Germline V lookup: CDR1 LNHDA, CDR2 SQIVND (reference sequence). In nucleotides, the CDR3 is TGTGCCAGTAGTTCCCCTCTGAATATTCGGGGGCCTGGGGCCAACGTCCTGACTTTC. It is translated as CASSSPLNIRGPGANVLTF. The full variable domain, completed using reference TRBV19 and TRBJ2-6, is DGGITQSPKYLFRKEGQNVTLSCEQNLNHDAMYWYRQDPGQGLRLIYYSQIVNDFQKGDIAEGYSVSREKKESFPLTVTSAQKNPTAFYLCASSSPLNIRGPGANVLTFGAGSRLTVL.